This passage covers 23 T cell receptor beta chains from one sample sequenced in a study of PD-1 blockade in classical Hodgkin lymphoma. The protocol was immunoSEQ multiplex PCR, while the TCRdb copy is restricted to in-frame clones and leaves out a portion. The table lists fewer than 35,000 clones, 85% to 90% of them singletons, with approximately 0.45% in the top ten. The sample's time point: cycle 4 day 1 (C4D1), after 5 to 7 weeks of nivolumab. All patients experienced relapse after autologous stem cell transplantation, and brentuximab vedotin exposure was variable. The study purified CD4+ T cells from thawed PBMCs using magnetic negative selection. The sequenced sample was CD4+ T cells from blood, obtained before the fourth cycle of nivolumab. These receptors came from a human donor with classical Hodgkin lymphoma.

V gene TRBV6-1 combines with J gene TRBJ1-3, with TRBD1 matching over 9 bases. The CDR3 length is 14 residues. V was clipped by 4 bases and J by 7 bases; unmatched bases: 5. CDR1 and CDR2 from the germline V gene are MNHNS and SASEGT. Here the CDR3 reads CASSVNRGQNTIYF. Here the CDR3 DNA reads TGTGCCAGCAGTGTAAACAGGGGGCAGAACACCATATATTTT.

The rearrangement links TRBV4-1 to TRBJ2-5; a weak D match, TRBD2 (5 bases). This CDR3 comprises 16 residues. CDR1 MGHRA and CDR2 YSYEKL come from the germline V gene. Trimming took off 1 base at V and 5 bases at J, with 17 bases between the two ends. This chain's CDR3 is CASSQVRRSRAETQYF. CDR3 in DNA: TGCGCCAGCAGCCAAGTCAGGAGGTCGCGGGCGGAGACCCAGTACTTC.

The V gene is TRBV7-2, the J gene TRBJ2-1; the D call may be TRBD1 or TRBD2 (5 bases each). Germline assignment: CDR1 SGHTA and CDR2 FQGNSA. The V end was cut by 5 bases, the J end by 7 bases, with 21 bases between. This CDR3 contains 16 residues. CDR3 region: CASSRLGLTGRNEQFF. In nucleotides, the CDR3 is TGTGCCAGCAGCCGTCTCGGGCTAACGGGGCGGAATGAGCAGTTCTTC.

The rearrangement uses TRBV14 and TRBJ1-2; the D gene is possibly TRBD1 (6 bases). The CDR3 spans 16 residues. Germline CDR1 SGHDN, CDR2 FVKESK. V was trimmed by 1 base and J by 7 bases, leaving 19 bases between them. The CDR3 nucleotides are TGTGCCAGCAGCCAAGGCACCGGGACAAATCTACTTGGCTACACCTTC. Translating gives CASSQGTGTNLLGYTF. The entire variable domain, with the rest obtained from reference TRBV14 and TRBJ1-2, is as follows: EAGVTQFPSHSVIEKGQTVTLRCDPISGHDNLYWYRRVMGKEIKFLLHFVKESKQDESGMPNNRFLAERTGGTYSTLKVQPAELEDSGVYFCASSQGTGTNLLGYTFGSGTRLTVV.

The chain recombines TRBV4-1 with TRBJ2-7; 9 bases line up with TRBD1. The ends lost 3 bases at V and 4 bases at J; junction bases unmatched: 4. This CDR3 has 14 amino acids. Germline CDR1 MGHRA, CDR2 YSYEKL. CDR3 in amino acids: CASSQDDRGYEQYF. The CDR3 nucleotides read TGCGCCAGCAGCCAGGACGACAGGGGGTACGAGCAGTACTTC.

The chain combines TRBV18 with TRBJ1-1; D gene uncertain. Germline V gives CDR1 KGHSH, CDR2 LQKENI. The V gene lost 2 bases and the J gene lost 8 bases, with 9 bases spanning the gap. This CDR3 comprises 12 residues. The CDR3 DNA follows: TGTGCCAGCTCACCATTCCAGGCAGAAGCTTTCTTT. Its translation: CASSPFQAEAFF.

The V and J genes are TRBV29-1 and TRBJ2-5; the D is unclear. The ends were cut back, 6 bases at V and 5 bases at J, with 16 bases in the middle. CDR3 size: 13 residues. The germline CDR1 and CDR2 sequences are SQVTM and ANQGSEA. CDR3 nucleotide sequence: TGCAGCGTGGAGCAGAATCTCGGGGAGACCCAGTACTTC. Its translation: CSVEQNLGETQYF.

The chain carries TRBV5-1 and TRBJ2-1; 11 nucleotides agree with TRBD2. The CDR3 sequence is 16 residues long. Trimming cost V 4 bases and J 6 bases; bases outside gene matches: 9. Germline lookup yields CDR1 SGHRS and CDR2 YFSETQ. CDR3 sequence (DNA): TGCGCCAGCAGCCCAACCACTAGCGGGAGCCTCAATGAGCAGTTCTTC. It translates to CASSPTTSGSLNEQFF.

The chain uses TRBV4-1 and TRBJ2-1; 11 nucleotides line up with TRBD2. With 4 bases clipped from V and 4 bases from J, the junction kept 6 bases outside the gene matches. Germline CDR1 and CDR2: MGHRA and YSYEKL. The CDR3 consists of 16 residues. The CDR3 DNA reads TGCGCCAGCAGCCCTCTAGCGGGAGGATCGTACAATGAGCAGTTCTTC. This codes for CASSPLAGGSYNEQFF.

This chain joins TRBV6-1 and TRBJ2-7, with TRBD2 identical over 7 bases. Looked up from germline, CDR1 is MNHNS and CDR2 is SASEGT. Trimming took 0 bases from V and 2 from J; bases not matched to a gene: 4. This CDR3 has 15 residues. CDR3 residues: CASSEAGGEPYEQYF. CDR3 DNA sequence: TGTGCCAGCAGTGAAGCGGGAGGGGAACCCTACGAGCAGTACTTC.

This sequence joins TRBV6-1 and TRBJ2-7; 9 bases agree with TRBD1. CDR1 is MNHNS and CDR2 is SASEGT in the germline V gene. This CDR3 contains 15 residues. The J segment lost 1 base and the V segment lost 6 bases, leaving 7 bases of the junction unmatched. The CDR3 DNA sequence: TGTGCCAGCAGAGAACAGGGGGCGTTGTCCTACGAGCAGTACTTC. Amino acids: CASREQGALSYEQYF.

This chain connects TRBV5-4 to TRBJ2-1; 7 nucleotides match TRBD2. The CDR3 length is 14 residues. V lost 0 bases and J lost 6; bases outside the gene matches: 3. CDR1 and CDR2 from the germline V gene are SGHNT and YYREEE (reference sequence). The CDR3 spells CASSLVKRGNEQFF. Here the CDR3 DNA reads TGTGCCAGCAGCTTGGTTAAGCGGGGCAATGAGCAGTTCTTC.

This clone appeared once. V is TRBV19 and J is TRBJ2-1; D not certain. V lost 3 bases, J lost 6 bases, and 12 bases lay in between. CDR1 LNHDA and CDR2 SQIVND come from the germline V gene (reference sequence). The CDR3 totals 14 residues. The DNA of the CDR3 is TGTGCCAGTAGTATTAGGCAGGCAGTCAATGAGCAGTTCTTC. This encodes CASSIRQAVNEQFF.

The chain is built from TRBV4-1 and TRBJ2-1; 9 bases are a match to TRBD1. CDR1 and CDR2 (germline): MGHRA, YSYEKL. The CDR3 totals 15 residues. J lost 9 bases, V lost 0 bases, and 6 bases had no gene match. The DNA for the CDR3 is TGCGCCAGCAGCCAAGAACAGGGGGCTGTTGCTGAGCAGTTCTTC. Amino acid sequence: CASSQEQGAVAEQFF.

The chain joins TRBV18 to TRBJ1-1; no definite D call. Germline V gene sequence: CDR1 KGHSH, CDR2 LQKENI. Trimming stripped 3 bases from V and 4 bases from J, with 12 bases between. The length of the CDR3 is 14 residues. For the CDR3, the DNA is TGTGCCAGCTCACCCCCCGCGCGGACCACTGAAGCTTTCTTT. It translates to CASSPPARTTEAFF. The full variable domain, with the rest looked up from reference TRBV18 and TRBJ1-1, is NAGVMQNPRHLVRRRGQEARLRCSPMKGHSHVYWYRQLPEEGLKFMVYLQKENIIDESGMPKERFSAEFPKEGPSILRIQQVVRGDSAAYFCASSPPARTTEAFFGQGTRLTVV.

The chain combines TRBV25-1 with TRBJ2-1, with D unresolved. Germline V gene data show CDR1 as MGHDK and CDR2 as SYGVNS. Trimming took off 2 bases at V and 5 bases at J, with 13 bases between the two ends. CDR3 length equals 15 residues. The CDR3 here is CASSETKFRDNEQFF. CDR3 nucleotide sequence: TGTGCCAGCAGTGAAACGAAATTCCGAGACAATGAGCAGTTCTTC.

The chain is built from TRBV19 and TRBJ2-1; perhaps D is TRBD1 or TRBD2 (5 bases each). V lost 3 bases and J 6 bases, leaving 15 bases between the germline ends. CDR3 length equals 15 residues. CDR1 LNHDA and CDR2 SQIVND come from the germline V gene (reference sequence). The CDR3 loop reads CASSMVGGAINEQFF. The CDR3 DNA reads as TGTGCCAGTAGTATGGTTGGGGGAGCGATCAATGAGCAGTTCTTC.

This sequence joins TRBV19 and TRBJ2-1, with D tentatively TRBD2 (8 bases). The ends were cut back, 7 bases at V and 7 bases at J, with 17 bases in the middle. Germline V gene sequence: CDR1 LNHDA, CDR2 SQIVND (reference sequence). This CDR3 spans 14 amino acids. The CDR3 spells CASIGRGLINEQFF. In DNA, the CDR3 is TGTGCCAGTATCGGGAGGGGGCTAATTAATGAGCAGTTCTTC.

V gene TRBV18 combines with J gene TRBJ1-1; D remains ambiguous. The V and J ends lost 6 bases and 8 bases respectively, with 19 bases between them. Germline values: CDR1 KGHSH, CDR2 LQKENI. The CDR3 sequence is 14 residues long. The CDR3 nucleotides read TGTGCCAGCTCCTTAACCCGGGTAGGAGCCGAAGCTTTCTTT. It specifies CASSLTRVGAEAFF.

The chain uses TRBV2 and TRBJ2-1; 10 nucleotides match TRBD2. J lost 2 bases, V lost 0 bases, and 4 bases had no gene match. Germline CDR1 and CDR2: SNHLY and FYNNEI. CDR3 length: 17 amino acids. CDR3 DNA: TGTGCCAGCAGTGAAGCGCGTCTAGCGGGGGCCTACAATGAGCAGTTCTTC. It translates to CASSEARLAGAYNEQFF.

J is TRBJ2-6 and V is TRBV10-3; TRBD1 matches 10 bases. The germline V gene encodes CDR1 ENHRY and CDR2 SYGVKD. V dropped 5 bases and J dropped 4; count of bases not matched to a gene: 2. This CDR3 region has 15 residues. CDR3 amino acids: CAISRQGAGANVLTF. The DNA for the CDR3 is TGTGCCATCAGTCGACAGGGGGCCGGGGCCAACGTCCTGACTTTC.

The genes are TRBV9 and TRBJ2-2; D gene uncertain. CDR1 and CDR2 from the germline V gene are SGDLS and YYNGEE. CDR3 length: 15 amino acids. V lost 0 bases, J lost 7 bases, and 13 bases lay in between. CDR3 DNA sequence: TGTGCCAGCAGCGTAGAGGCCGTACCGGGCGGGGAGCTGTTTTTT. Encoded protein: CASSVEAVPGGELFF.

The chain joins TRBV19 to TRBJ2-3; the D gene is possibly TRBD1 (6 bases). The CDR3 spans 16 residues. V was clipped by 5 bases and J by 2 bases, with 17 bases between them. Germline lookup yields CDR1 LNHDA and CDR2 SQIVND (reference sequence). The DNA for the CDR3 is TGTGCCAGTAGTTCCTTTTCACAGGGATTCACAGATACGCAGTATTTT. Protein sequence: CASSSFSQGFTDTQYF.